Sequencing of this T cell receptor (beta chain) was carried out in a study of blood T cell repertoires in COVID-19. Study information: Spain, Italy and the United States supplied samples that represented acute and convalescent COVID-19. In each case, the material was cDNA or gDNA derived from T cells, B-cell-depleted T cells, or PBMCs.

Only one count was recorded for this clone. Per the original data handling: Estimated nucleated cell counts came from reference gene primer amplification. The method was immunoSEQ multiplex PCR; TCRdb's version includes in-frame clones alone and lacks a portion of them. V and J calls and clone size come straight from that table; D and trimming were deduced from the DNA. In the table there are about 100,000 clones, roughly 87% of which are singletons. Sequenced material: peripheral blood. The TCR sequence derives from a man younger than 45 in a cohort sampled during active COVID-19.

In nucleotides, the CDR3 is TGTGCCAGCAGCTTATATCAGGGGGCATATAACTATGGCTACACCTTC. Its translation: CASSLYQGAYNYGYTF. V is TRBV13 and J is TRBJ1-2; 8 bases map to TRBD1. CDR3 size: 16 residues. CDR1 PRHDT and CDR2 FYEKMQ come from the germline V gene (reference sequence). V was clipped by 2 bases and J by 1 base; unmatched bases: 6. The full variable domain, in which reference TRBV13 and TRBJ1-2 provide the parts outside the CDR3, is AAGVIQSPRHLIKEKRETATLKCYPIPRHDTVYWYQQGPGQDPQFLISFYEKMQSDKGSIPDRFSAQQFSDYHSELNMSSLELGDSALYFCASSLYQGAYNYGYTFGSGTRLTVV.